The 11 T cell receptor beta chains given below trace back to one sample, sequenced in a study of blood T cell repertoires in COVID-19. Sequenced by immunoSEQ multiplex PCR; TCRdb stores in-frame clones only, minus some. The repertoire holds 350,000 to 450,000 clones, with around 91% as singletons. The sample comprised peripheral blood. The receptors come from a woman between 40 and 50 years old with COVID-19, enrolled during active disease.

In regard to this clone: A far larger clone is one nucleotide away, so this likely arose from a read error. The rearrangement joins TRBV27 to TRBJ1-2, with 7 bases matching TRBD1. Germline V gene lookup returns CDR1 MNHEY and CDR2 SMNVEV (reference sequence). There are 12 residues in the CDR3. The J segment lost 4 bases and the V segment lost 6 bases, leaving 2 bases of the junction unmatched. CDR3 sequence: CASSPGGYGYTF. The DNA for the CDR3 is TGTGCCAGCAGCCCAGGGGGCTATGGCTACACCTTC.

Comment on this clone: Other nucleotide sequences from this sample produce the same CDR3. The V gene is TRBV3-1 (or the pseudogene TRBV3-2), the J gene TRBJ2-7, with a weak D call TRBD2 (6 bases). The V gene lost 0 bases and the J gene lost 6 bases, with 9 bases spanning the gap. The CDR3 runs 13 residues. CDR1 and CDR2 from the germline V gene are LGHDT and YNNKEL (reference sequence). The CDR3 DNA sequence: TGTGCCAGCAGCCAAGAAGGAGGGGCCGAGCAGTACTTC. Translating gives CASSQEGGAEQYF.

V gene TRBV4-1 combines with J gene TRBJ1-6; 7 bases match TRBD1. The CDR3 is made up of 16 amino acids. In germline, CDR1 is MGHRA, CDR2 YSYEKL. V lost 5 bases, J lost 0 bases, and 4 bases stayed unmatched. CDR3 bases: TGCGCCAGCAGCGTAGGGACAGTCTCCTATAATTCACCCCTCCACTTT. Its translation: CASSVGTVSYNSPLHF.

This chain links TRBV6-2 or TRBV6-3 with TRBJ1-2; D possibly corresponds to TRBD1 (6 bases). This CDR3 is built from 13 residues. With 4 bases removed from V and 4 bases from J, the gap between germline ends came to 10 bases. Germline CDR1 and CDR2: MNHEY and SVGEGT. The CDR3 loop reads CASSFDRIYGYTF. CDR3 coding DNA: TGTGCCAGCAGTTTCGACAGGATCTATGGCTACACCTTC.

The rearrangement links TRBV7-3 to TRBJ2-1; 9 bases match TRBD2. The CDR3 has 17 residues. The germline CDR1 and CDR2 sequences are SGHTA and FQGTGA. Germline trimming cut 5 bases from V and 9 bases from J; bases unmatched to any gene: 17. CDR3 in amino acids: CASSPWGRAGGRSEQFF. CDR3 nucleotides: TGTGCCAGCAGCCCCTGGGGACGGGCGGGAGGGCGTAGTGAGCAGTTCTTC.

The genes are TRBV29-1 and TRBJ2-5, with D maybe TRBD2 (6 bases). V dropped 5 bases and J dropped 2 bases, with 9 bases sitting between them. The CDR3 is 12 residues long. Germline lookup yields CDR1 SQVTM and CDR2 ANQGSEA. CDR3 protein: CSVWDFQETQYF. CDR3 coding DNA: TGCAGCGTTTGGGACTTTCAAGAGACCCAGTACTTC.

The V and J genes are TRBV19 and TRBJ1-6, with TRBD1 identical over 7 bases. CDR1 is LNHDA, CDR2 SQIVND, per germline (reference sequence). Trimming cost V 4 bases and J 7 bases; bases outside gene matches: 10. The CDR3 loop spans 16 amino acids. This chain's CDR3 is CASSSRWPGGNSPLHF. CDR3 nucleotide sequence: TGTGCCAGTAGTAGCCGGTGGCCAGGGGGAAATTCACCCCTCCACTTT.

This clone was observed a few times. This chain connects TRBV10-3 to TRBJ2-5, with 7 bases identical to TRBD1. The ends lost 7 bases at V and 5 bases at J; junction bases unmatched: 7. Germline V gene sequence: CDR1 ENHRY, CDR2 SYGVKD. The CDR3 runs to 13 residues. CDR3 residues: CAIKEGAGETQYF. The CDR3 DNA reads TGTGCCATCAAAGAGGGGGCCGGGGAGACCCAGTACTTC.

The chain employs TRBV27 and TRBJ1-1, with D perhaps TRBD1 (6 bases). V was clipped by 6 bases and J by 4 bases, with 18 bases between them. Germline CDR1 MNHEY, CDR2 SMNVEV (reference sequence). The CDR3 is made up of 15 amino acids. The CDR3 region has the DNA TGTGCCAGCAGCCCTCGGGGGGGCGGAGGCACTGAAGCTTTCTTT. Amino acids: CASSPRGGGGTEAFF.

This chain joins TRBV3-1 (or the pseudogene TRBV3-2) and TRBJ1-1; D is unclear. Germline V lookup: CDR1 LGHDT, CDR2 YNNKEL (reference sequence). There are 11 residues in the CDR3. V lost 2 bases to trimming and J lost 7 bases, with 5 bases between them. CDR3 amino acids: CASSQSFEAFF. In nucleotides, the CDR3 is TGTGCCAGCAGCCAATCGTTTGAAGCTTTCTTT.

The CDR3 loop reads CASSRRRGQGFNSPLHF. In nucleotides, the CDR3 is TGTGCCAGCAGCCGTAGACGGGGACAGGGCTTTAATTCACCCCTCCACTTT. J is TRBJ1-6 and V is TRBV9; TRBD1 agrees at 9 bases. V lost 4 bases to trimming and J lost 6 bases; unmatched junction nucleotides: 11. In germline, CDR1 is SGDLS, CDR2 YYNGEE. This CDR3 contains 17 residues. Full variable domain (outside the CDR3, taken from reference TRBV9 and TRBJ1-6): DSGVTQTPKHLITATGQRVTLRCSPRSGDLSVYWYQQSLDQGLQFLIQYYNGEERAKGNILERFSAQQFPDLHSELNLSSLELGDSALYFCASSRRRGQGFNSPLHFGNGTRLTVT.